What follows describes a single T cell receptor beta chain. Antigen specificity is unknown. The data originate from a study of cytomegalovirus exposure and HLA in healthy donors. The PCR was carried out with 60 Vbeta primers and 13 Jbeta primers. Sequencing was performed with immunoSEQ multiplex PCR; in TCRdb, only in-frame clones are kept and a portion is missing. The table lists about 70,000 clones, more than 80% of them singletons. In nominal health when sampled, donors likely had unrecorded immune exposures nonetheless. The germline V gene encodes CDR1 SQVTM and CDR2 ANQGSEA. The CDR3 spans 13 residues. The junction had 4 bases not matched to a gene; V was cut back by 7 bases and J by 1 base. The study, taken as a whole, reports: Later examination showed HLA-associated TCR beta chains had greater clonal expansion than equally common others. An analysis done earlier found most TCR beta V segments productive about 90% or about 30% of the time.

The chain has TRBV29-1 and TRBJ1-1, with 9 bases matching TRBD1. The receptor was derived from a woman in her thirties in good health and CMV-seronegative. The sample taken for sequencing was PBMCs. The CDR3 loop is CSAGTGKNTEAFF. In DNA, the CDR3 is TGCAGCGCCGGGACAGGGAAGAACACTGAAGCTTTCTTT.